The source of this T cell receptor beta chain is a study of blood T cell repertoires in COVID-19. At the level of the study: Both acute and convalescent COVID-19 samples were obtained from the United States, Italy and Spain. Sample material is recorded as cDNA or gDNA derived from T cells, B-cell-depleted T cells, or PBMCs.

In the source study's methods: Nucleated cell number was recorded as an estimate derived from reference gene primer amplification. This table comes from immunoSEQ multiplex PCR, and its TCRdb copy is limited to in-frame clones, with some not included. V, J and clone size derive from that table, while D and trimming were established from the DNA sequence. The sample carries 200,000 to 300,000 clones, around 84% recorded once. The CDR3 spans 14 residues. With 5 bases clipped from V and 6 bases from J, the junction kept 8 bases outside the gene matches. Per germline, CDR1 SGHDT and CDR2 YYEEEE. The sequence was collected from a man aged 55 to 69 with acute or convalescent COVID-19. The chain employs TRBV5-6 and TRBJ2-1, with 7 bases identical to TRBD2. The sequenced sample was peripheral blood. CDR3 bases: TGTGCCAGCAGATTAAGGACTAGGTTCAATGAGCAGTTCTTC. Residues: CASRLRTRFNEQFF.